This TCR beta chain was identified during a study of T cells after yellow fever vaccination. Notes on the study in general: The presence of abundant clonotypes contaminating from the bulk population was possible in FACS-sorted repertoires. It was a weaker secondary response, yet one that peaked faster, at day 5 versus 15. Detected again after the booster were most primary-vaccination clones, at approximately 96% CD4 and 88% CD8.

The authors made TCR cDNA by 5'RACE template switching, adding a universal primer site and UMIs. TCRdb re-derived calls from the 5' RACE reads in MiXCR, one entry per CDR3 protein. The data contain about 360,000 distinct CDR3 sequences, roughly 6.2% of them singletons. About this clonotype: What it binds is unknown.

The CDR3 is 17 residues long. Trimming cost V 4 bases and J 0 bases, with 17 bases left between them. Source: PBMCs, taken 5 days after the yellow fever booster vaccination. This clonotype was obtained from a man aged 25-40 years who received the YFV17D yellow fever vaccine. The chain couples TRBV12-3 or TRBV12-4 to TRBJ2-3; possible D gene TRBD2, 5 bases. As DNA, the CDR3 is TGTGCCAGCAGTTACCCCGGGAACGCTTATAGCACAGATACGCAGTATTTT. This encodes CASSYPGNAYSTDTQYF.